Following are 3 T cell receptor beta chains from one sample sequenced in a study of early T cells in non-severe SARS-CoV-2 infection. TCRdb redid the calling of the 5' RACE reads with MiXCR, one entry per CDR3 protein. Of around 88,000 distinct CDR3 sequences listed, around an eighth are singletons. The sequenced sample consisted of whole blood. The origin of the receptors is an adult who was a healthcare worker with PCR-confirmed SARS-CoV-2 infection or an uninfected control (not recorded which).

The chain links TRBV7-9 to TRBJ2-5; tentative D call: TRBD2 (6 bases). Germline assignment: CDR1 SEHNR and CDR2 FQNEAQ (reference sequence). Trimming removed 3 bases at V and 1 base at J, with 9 bases between. This CDR3 is 14 amino acids long. The DNA for the CDR3 is TGTGCCAGCAGCTTCGAGGGAGGCCAAGAGACCCAGTACTTC. Translated, it gives CASSFEGGQETQYF.

In its sample, this clonotype was seen a few times. J is TRBJ2-3 and V is TRBV5-1, with TRBD1 matching over 8 bases. CDR3 length: 14 residues. Germline V CDR1 and CDR2: SGHRS, YFSETQ. Trimming cost V 6 bases and J 3 bases; bases outside gene matches: 6. The CDR3 DNA follows: TGCGCCAGCAAGGGACAGGAGACAACAGATACGCAGTATTTT. This translates into CASKGQETTDTQYF.

The V gene is TRBV7-9, the J gene TRBJ1-1, with 8 bases aligning to TRBD1. The CDR3 sequence is 15 residues long. Unmatched junction bases numbered 5, after V lost 4 bases and J lost 1 base. Per the germline V gene, CDR1 is SEHNR and CDR2 is FQNEAQ (reference sequence). The CDR3 spells CASSSTDRANTEAFF. The CDR3 nucleotides are TGTGCCAGCAGCTCAACGGACAGGGCGAACACTGAAGCTTTCTTT.